This T cell receptor (beta chain) was observed in a study of blood T cell repertoires in COVID-19. Across the whole study: T cells, B-cell-depleted T cells, or PBMCs provided the cDNA or gDNA that served as material.

This CDR3 spans 16 amino acids. CDR1 is LNHDA and CDR2 is SQIVND in the germline V gene (reference sequence). Trimming pared 4 bases from V and 0 bases from J, leaving 10 bases between. Profiling relied on immunoSEQ multiplex PCR, and the TCRdb table lists in-frame clones only, not all of them. The data show about 61,000 clones, over 75% seen once. The source of this sequence is a man aged 80 or over in a cohort sampled during active COVID-19. Sequenced input: peripheral blood. The chain has TRBV19 and TRBJ2-6; the D gene is possibly TRBD1 (6 bases). The CDR3 protein is CASSTRGSSGANVLTF. CDR3 DNA sequence: TGTGCCAGTAGTACAAGGGGGAGCTCTGGGGCCAACGTCCTGACTTTC.